Sequencing of this T cell receptor (beta chain) was carried out in a study of blood T cell repertoires in COVID-19. The overall study: Collection of acute and convalescent COVID-19 samples took place in the United States, Italy and Spain. PBMCs, B-cell-depleted T cells, or T cells were the source of the cDNA or gDNA that made up the material.

Authors' analysis steps: Researchers report that nucleated cell counts were estimated from reference gene primer amplification. The method was immunoSEQ multiplex PCR; TCRdb's version includes in-frame clones alone and lacks a portion of them. The D gene and trimming were derived from the DNA, and the V and J assignments and clone size from that table. The repertoire has 30,000 or so clones, roughly 82% of them found once; the top ten carry under 50%. This CDR3 is built from 14 residues. The germline gives CDR1 MDHEN, CDR2 SYDVKM. V dropped 8 bases and J dropped 10 bases, with 18 bases sitting between them. In this sample, this clone turned up a few times.

V usage is TRBV28 and J usage is TRBJ1-6; D remains ambiguous. The source of this sequence is an elderly man with active or convalescent COVID-19. The sequenced sample consisted of peripheral blood. The CDR3 reads CASGRGGVWSPLHF. The CDR3 nucleotides read TGTGCCAGCGGACGGGGTGGTGTGTGGTCACCCCTCCACTTT.